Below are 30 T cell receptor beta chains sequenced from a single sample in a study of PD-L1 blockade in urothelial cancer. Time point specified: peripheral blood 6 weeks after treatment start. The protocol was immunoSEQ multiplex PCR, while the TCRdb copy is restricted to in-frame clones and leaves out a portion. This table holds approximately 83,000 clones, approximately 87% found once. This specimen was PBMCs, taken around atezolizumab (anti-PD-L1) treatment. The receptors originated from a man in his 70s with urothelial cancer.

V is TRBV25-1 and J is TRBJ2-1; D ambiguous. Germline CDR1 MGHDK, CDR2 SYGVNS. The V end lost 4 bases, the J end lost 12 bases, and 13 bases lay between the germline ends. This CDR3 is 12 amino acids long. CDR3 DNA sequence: TGTGCCAGCAGTGGGTTGAGGTACGCGCAGTTCTTC. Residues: CASSGLRYAQFF.

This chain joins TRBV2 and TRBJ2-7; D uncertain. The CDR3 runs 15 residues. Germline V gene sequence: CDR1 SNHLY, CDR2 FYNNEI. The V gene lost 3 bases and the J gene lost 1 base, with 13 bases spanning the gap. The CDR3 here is CASSEQPVVSYEQYF. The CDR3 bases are TGTGCCAGCAGTGAGCAACCGGTCGTTTCCTACGAGCAGTACTTC.

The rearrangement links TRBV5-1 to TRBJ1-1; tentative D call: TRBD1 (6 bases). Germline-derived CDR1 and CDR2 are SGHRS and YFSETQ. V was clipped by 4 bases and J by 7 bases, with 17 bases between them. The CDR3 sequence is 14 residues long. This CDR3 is CASSQGGGGGEAFF. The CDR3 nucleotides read TGCGCCAGCAGCCAAGGGGGGGGAGGGGGTGAAGCTTTCTTT. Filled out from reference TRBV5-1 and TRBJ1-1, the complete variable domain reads KAGVTQTPRYLIKTRGQQVTLSCSPISGHRSVSWYQQTPGQGLQFLFEYFSETQRNKGNFPGRFSGRQFSNSRSEMNVSTLELGDSALYLCASSQGGGGGEAFFGQGTRLTVV.

CDR3 amino acids: CASSKTGEAAYEQYF. In DNA, the CDR3 is TGCGCCAGCAGCAAGACAGGGGAAGCAGCCTACGAGCAGTACTTC. The genes are TRBV5-1 and TRBJ2-7, with 8 bases aligning to TRBD1. Germline V gives CDR1 SGHRS, CDR2 YFSETQ. With V trimmed by 4 bases and J by 2 bases, 8 bases remained unmatched. CDR3 length: 15 amino acids. The entire variable domain, with the rest obtained from reference TRBV5-1 and TRBJ2-7, is as follows: KAGVTQTPRYLIKTRGQQVTLSCSPISGHRSVSWYQQTPGQGLQFLFEYFSETQRNKGNFPGRFSGRQFSNSRSEMNVSTLELGDSALYLCASSKTGEAAYEQYFGPGTRLTVT.

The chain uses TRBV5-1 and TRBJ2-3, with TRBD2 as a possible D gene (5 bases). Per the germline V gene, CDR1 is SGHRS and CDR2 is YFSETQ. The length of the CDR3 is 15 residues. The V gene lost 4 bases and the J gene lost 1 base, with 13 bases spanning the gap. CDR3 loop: CASSPGIGRTDTQYF. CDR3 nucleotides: TGCGCCAGCAGCCCGGGAATCGGGCGCACAGATACGCAGTATTTT.

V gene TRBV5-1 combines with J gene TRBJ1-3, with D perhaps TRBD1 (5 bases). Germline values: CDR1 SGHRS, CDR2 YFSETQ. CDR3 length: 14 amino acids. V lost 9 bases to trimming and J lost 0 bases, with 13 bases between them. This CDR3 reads CANMVTGSGNTIYF. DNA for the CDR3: TGCGCCAACATGGTAACAGGCTCTGGAAACACCATATATTTT. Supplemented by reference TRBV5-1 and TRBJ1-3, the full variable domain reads KAGVTQTPRYLIKTRGQQVTLSCSPISGHRSVSWYQQTPGQGLQFLFEYFSETQRNKGNFPGRFSGRQFSNSRSEMNVSTLELGDSALYLCANMVTGSGNTIYFGEGSWLTVV.

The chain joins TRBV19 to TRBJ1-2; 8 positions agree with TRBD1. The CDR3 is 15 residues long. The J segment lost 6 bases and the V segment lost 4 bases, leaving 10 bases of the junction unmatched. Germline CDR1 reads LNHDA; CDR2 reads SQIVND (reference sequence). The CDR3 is CASSSNLGQGDGYTF. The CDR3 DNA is TGTGCCAGTAGTAGTAACCTCGGACAGGGAGATGGCTACACCTTC.

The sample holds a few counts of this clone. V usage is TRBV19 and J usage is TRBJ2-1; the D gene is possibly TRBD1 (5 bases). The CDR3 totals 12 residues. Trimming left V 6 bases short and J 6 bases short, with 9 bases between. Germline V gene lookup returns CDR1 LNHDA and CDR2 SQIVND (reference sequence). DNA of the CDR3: TGTGCCAGTAGCCGACAGAGCAATGAGCAGTTCTTC. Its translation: CASSRQSNEQFF.

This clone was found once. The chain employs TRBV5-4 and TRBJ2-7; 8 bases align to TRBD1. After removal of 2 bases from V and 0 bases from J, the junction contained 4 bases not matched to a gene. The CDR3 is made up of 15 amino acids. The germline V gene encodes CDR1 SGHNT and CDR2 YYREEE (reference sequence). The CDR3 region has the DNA TGTGCCAGCAGCTTTGGGGGACAGGTCTCCTACGAGCAGTACTTC. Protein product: CASSFGGQVSYEQYF.

DNA of the CDR3: TGTGCCATCAGCCAGGGCGCCGGCAGGGGGCGCGCGGATGAGCAGTTCTTC. This encodes CAISQGAGRGRADEQFF. This chain joins TRBV10-3 and TRBJ2-1, with 8 bases lining up with TRBD1. CDR1 and CDR2 from the germline V gene are ENHRY and SYGVKD. V trimming: 6 bases; J trimming: 8 bases; junction bases outside the gene matches: 18. The CDR3 length is 17 residues.

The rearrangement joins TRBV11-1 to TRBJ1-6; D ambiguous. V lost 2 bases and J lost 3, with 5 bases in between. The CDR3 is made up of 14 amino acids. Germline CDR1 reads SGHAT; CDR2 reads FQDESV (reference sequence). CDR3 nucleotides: TGTGCCAGCAGCTTACAGGACTATAATTCACCCCTCCACTTT. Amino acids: CASSLQDYNSPLHF.

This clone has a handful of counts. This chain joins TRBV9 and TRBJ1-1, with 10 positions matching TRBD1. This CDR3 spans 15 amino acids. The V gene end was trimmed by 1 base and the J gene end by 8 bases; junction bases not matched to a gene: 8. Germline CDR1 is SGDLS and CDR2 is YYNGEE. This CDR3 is CASSVPGTGEEEAFF. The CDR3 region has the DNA TGTGCCAGCAGCGTACCCGGGACAGGGGAGGAGGAAGCTTTCTTT.

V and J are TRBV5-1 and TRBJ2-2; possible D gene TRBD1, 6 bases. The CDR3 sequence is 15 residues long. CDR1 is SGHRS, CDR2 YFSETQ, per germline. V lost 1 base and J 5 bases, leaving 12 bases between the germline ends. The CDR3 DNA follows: TGCGCCAGCAGCTTGAATACAGGGAGTACCGGGGAGCTGTTTTTT. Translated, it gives CASSLNTGSTGELFF.

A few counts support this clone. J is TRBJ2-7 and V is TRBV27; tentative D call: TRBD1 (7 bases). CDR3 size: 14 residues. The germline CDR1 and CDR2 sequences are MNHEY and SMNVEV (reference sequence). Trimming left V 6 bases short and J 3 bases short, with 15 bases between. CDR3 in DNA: TGTGCCAGCAGCCGCGGAGGGGGCGGCTACGAGCAGTACTTC. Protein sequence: CASSRGGGGYEQYF.

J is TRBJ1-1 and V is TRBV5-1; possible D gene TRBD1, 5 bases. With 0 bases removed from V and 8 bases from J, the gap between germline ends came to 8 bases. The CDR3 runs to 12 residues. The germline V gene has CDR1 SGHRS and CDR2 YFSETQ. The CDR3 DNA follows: TGCGCCAGCAGCTTGGGGCAGGGAGAAGCTTTCTTT. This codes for CASSLGQGEAFF.

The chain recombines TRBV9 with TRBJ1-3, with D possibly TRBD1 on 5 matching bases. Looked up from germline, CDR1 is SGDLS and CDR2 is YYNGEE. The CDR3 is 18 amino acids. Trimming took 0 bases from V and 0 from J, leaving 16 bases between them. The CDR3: CASSVGPGGVSSGNTIYF. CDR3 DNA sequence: TGTGCCAGCAGCGTAGGCCCCGGGGGGGTTAGCTCTGGAAACACCATATATTTT.

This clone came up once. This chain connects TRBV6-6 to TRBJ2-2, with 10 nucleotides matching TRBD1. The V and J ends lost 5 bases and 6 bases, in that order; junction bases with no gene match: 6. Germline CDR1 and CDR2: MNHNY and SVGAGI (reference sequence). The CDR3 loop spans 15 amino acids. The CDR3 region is CASSHRDRGAGELFF. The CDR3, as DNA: TGTGCCAGCAGTCATCGGGACAGGGGAGCCGGGGAGCTGTTTTTT.

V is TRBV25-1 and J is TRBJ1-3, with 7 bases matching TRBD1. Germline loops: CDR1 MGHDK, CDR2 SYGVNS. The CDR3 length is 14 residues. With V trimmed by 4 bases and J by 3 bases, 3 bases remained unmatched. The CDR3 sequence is CASSVQGYGNTIYF. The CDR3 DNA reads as TGTGCCAGCAGTGTACAGGGGTATGGAAACACCATATATTTT.

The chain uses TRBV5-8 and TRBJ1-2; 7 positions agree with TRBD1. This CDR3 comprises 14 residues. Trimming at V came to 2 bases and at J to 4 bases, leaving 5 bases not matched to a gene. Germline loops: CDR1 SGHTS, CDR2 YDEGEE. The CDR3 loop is CASSFGQVGYGYTF. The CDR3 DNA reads TGTGCCAGCAGCTTTGGACAGGTGGGCTATGGCTACACCTTC.

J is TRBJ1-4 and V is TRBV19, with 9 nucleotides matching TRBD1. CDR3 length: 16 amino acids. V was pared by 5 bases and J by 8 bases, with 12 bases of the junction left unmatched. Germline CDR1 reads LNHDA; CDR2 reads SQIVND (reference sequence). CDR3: CASSLRSGTGMEKLFF. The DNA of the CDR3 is TGTGCCAGTAGTTTAAGGTCCGGGACAGGGATGGAAAAACTGTTTTTT.

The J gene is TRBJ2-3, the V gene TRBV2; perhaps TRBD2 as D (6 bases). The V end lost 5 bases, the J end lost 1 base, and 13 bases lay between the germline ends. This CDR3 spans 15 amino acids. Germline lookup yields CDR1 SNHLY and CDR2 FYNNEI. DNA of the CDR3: TGTGCCAGCAGTAAAATGGCTAGCGGCACAGATACGCAGTATTTT. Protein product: CASSKMASGTDTQYF.

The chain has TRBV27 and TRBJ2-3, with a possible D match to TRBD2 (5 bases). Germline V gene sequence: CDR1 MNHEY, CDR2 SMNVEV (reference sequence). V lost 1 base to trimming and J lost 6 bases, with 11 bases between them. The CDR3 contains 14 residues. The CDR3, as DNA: TGTGCCAGCAGTTTATGGCAGGAGCGGGATACGCAGTATTTT. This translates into CASSLWQERDTQYF.

CDR3 coding DNA: TGTGCCAGCTCATTCGGGACAGGGGGAGCTGAAAAACTGTTTTTT. This gives the protein CASSFGTGGAEKLFF. This chain links TRBV18 with TRBJ1-4, with 11 bases lining up with TRBD1. After removal of 5 bases from V and 7 bases from J, the junction contained 6 bases not matched to a gene. CDR3 length: 15 amino acids. The germline V gene encodes CDR1 KGHSH and CDR2 LQKENI.

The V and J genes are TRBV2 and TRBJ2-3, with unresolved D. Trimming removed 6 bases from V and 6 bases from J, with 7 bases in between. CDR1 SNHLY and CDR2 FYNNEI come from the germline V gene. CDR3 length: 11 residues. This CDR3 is CASSQSDTQYF. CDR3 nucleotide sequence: TGTGCCAGCAGCCAAAGCGATACGCAGTATTTT.

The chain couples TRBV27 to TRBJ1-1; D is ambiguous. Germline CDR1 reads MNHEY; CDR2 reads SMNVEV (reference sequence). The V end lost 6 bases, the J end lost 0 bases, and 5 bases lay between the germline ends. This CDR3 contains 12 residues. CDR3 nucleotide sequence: TGTGCCAGCAGGCGGTTGAACACTGAAGCTTTCTTT. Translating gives CASRRLNTEAFF.

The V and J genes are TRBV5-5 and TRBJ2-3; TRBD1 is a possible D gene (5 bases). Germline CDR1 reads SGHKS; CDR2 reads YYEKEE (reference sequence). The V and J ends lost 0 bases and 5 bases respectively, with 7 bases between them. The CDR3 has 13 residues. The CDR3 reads CASSLEGRDTQYF. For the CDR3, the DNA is TGTGCCAGCAGCTTGGAGGGGCGAGATACGCAGTATTTT.

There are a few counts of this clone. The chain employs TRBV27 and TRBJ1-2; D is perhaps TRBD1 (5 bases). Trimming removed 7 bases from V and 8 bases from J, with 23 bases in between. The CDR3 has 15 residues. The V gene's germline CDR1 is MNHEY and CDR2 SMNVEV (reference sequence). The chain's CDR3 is CASTPSIRGGKGYTF. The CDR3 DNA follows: TGTGCCAGCACGCCATCTATTAGGGGAGGTAAAGGCTACACCTTC.

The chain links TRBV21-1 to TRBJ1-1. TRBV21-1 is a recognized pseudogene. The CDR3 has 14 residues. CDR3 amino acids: CALPGGREGTEAFF. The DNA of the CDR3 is TGTGCCCTCCCGGGGGGCAGGGAGGGAACTGAAGCTTTCTTT.

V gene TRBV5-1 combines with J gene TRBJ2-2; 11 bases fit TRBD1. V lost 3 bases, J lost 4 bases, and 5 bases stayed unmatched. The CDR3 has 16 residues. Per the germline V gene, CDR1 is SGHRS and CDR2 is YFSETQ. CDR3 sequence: CASSSGQGASTGELFF. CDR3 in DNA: TGCGCCAGCAGCTCAGGACAGGGGGCGAGCACCGGGGAGCTGTTTTTT.

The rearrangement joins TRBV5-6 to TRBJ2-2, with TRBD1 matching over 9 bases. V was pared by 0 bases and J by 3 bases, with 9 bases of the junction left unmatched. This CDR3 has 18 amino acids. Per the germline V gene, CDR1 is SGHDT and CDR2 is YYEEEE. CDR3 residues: CASSLGYRGLFDTGELFF. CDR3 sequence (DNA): TGTGCCAGCAGCTTGGGGTACAGGGGGCTGTTTGACACCGGGGAGCTGTTTTTT. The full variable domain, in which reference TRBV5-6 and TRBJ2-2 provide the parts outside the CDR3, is DAGVTQSPTHLIKTRGQQVTLRCSPKSGHDTVSWYQQALGQGPQFIFQYYEEEERQRGNFPDRFSGHQFPNYSSELNVNALLLGDSALYLCASSLGYRGLFDTGELFFGEGSRLTVL.